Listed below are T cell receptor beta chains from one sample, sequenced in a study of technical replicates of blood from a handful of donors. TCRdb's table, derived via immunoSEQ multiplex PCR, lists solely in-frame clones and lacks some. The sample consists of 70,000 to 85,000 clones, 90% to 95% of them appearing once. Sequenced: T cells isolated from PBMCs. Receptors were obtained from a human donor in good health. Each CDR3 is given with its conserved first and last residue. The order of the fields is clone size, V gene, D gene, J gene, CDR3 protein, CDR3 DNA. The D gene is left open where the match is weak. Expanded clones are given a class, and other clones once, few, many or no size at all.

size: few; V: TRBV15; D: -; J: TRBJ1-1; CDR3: CATSKAPRGEAFF; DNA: TGTGCCACCAGCAAAGCGCCTAGGGGAGAAGCTTTCTTT
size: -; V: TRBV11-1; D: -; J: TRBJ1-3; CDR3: CASSLDGSGNTIYF; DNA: TGTGCCAGCAGCTTAGACGGGTCTGGAAACACCATATATTTT
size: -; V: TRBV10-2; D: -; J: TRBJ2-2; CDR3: CASSESGGMIGELFF; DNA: TGCGCCAGCAGTGAGTCGGGGGGAATGATCGGGGAGCTGTTTTTT
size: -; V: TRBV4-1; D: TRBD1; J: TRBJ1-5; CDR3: CASSQDAGGGQPQHF; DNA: TGCGCCAGCAGCCAAGATGCAGGGGGCGGTCAGCCCCAGCATTTT
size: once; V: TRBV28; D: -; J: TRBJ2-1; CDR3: CASSLVSGSVHNEQFF; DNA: TGTGCCAGCAGTTTGGTATCGGGATCGGTCCACAATGAGCAGTTCTTC
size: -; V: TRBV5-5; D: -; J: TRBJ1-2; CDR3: CASSLDGSSYGYTF; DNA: TGTGCCAGCAGCTTGGACGGGAGTTCCTATGGCTACACCTTC
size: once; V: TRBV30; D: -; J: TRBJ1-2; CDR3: CAWRRGYGYTF; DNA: TGTGCCTGGAGGAGGGGGTATGGCTACACCTTC
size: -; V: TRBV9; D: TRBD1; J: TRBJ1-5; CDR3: CASSGDRESNQPQHF; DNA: TGTGCCAGCAGCGGAGACAGGGAAAGCAATCAGCCCCAGCATTTT
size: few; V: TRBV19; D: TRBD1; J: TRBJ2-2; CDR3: CASKTGSTGELFF; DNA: TGTGCCAGCAAGACAGGGAGCACCGGGGAGCTGTTTTTT
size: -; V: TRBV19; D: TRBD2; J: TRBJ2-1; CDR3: CASSIGGGLAAYNEQFF; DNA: TGTGCCAGTAGTATAGGAGGGGGACTAGCGGCCTACAATGAGCAGTTCTTC
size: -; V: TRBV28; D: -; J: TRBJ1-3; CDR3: CASSRNGGGGNTIYF; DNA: TGTGCCAGCAGCCGAAACGGGGGGGGTGGAAACACCATATATTTT
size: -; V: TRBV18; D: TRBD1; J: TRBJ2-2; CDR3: CASSLLDRATGELFF; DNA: TGTGCCAGCTCACTCCTGGACAGGGCGACCGGGGAGCTGTTTTTT
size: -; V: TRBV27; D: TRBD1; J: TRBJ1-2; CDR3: CASTLIPAGGLSGYTF; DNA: TGTGCCAGCACCCTAATCCCGGCAGGGGGTCTATCTGGCTACACCTTC
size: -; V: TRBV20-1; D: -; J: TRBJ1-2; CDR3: CRGGSGYTF; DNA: TGCAGGGGGGGTAGTGGCTACACCTTC
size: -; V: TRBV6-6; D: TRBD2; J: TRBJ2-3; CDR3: CASSYTSGLLVDTQYF; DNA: TGTGCCAGCAGTTACACTAGCGGCCTTCTCGTTGATACGCAGTATTTT
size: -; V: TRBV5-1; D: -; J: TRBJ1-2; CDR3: CASSLHEGDGYTF; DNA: TGCGCCAGCAGCTTGCATGAGGGGGATGGCTACACCTTC
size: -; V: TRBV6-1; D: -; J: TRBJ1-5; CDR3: CASSERGGQPQHF; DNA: TGTGCCAGCAGTGAACGGGGGGGTCAGCCCCAGCATTTT